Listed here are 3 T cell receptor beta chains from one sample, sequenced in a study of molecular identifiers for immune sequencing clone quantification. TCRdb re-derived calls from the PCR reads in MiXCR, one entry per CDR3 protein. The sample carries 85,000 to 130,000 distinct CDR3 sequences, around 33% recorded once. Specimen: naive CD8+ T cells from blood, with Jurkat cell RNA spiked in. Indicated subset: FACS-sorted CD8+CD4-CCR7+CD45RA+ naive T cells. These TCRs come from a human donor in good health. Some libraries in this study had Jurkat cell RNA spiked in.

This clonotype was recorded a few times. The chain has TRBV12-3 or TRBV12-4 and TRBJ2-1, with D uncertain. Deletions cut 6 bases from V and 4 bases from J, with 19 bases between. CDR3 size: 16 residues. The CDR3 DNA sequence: TGTGCCAGCAGCCTCATCATGCCCCTGAATTACAATGAGCAGTTCTTC. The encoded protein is CASSLIMPLNYNEQFF.

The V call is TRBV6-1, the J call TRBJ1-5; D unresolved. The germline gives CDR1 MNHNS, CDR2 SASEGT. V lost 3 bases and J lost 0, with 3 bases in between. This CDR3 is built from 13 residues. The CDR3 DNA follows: TGTGCCAGCAGTGACTATAGCAATCAGCCCCAGCATTTT. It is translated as CASSDYSNQPQHF.

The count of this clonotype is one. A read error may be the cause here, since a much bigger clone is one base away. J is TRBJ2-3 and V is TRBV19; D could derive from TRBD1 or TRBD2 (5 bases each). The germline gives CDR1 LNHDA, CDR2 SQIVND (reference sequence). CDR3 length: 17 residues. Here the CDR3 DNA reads TGTACCAGTAATGAGTGGTTCGCCAGTTCGAGGGGAGATACGCAGTATTTT. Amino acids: CTSNEWFASSRGDTQYF.